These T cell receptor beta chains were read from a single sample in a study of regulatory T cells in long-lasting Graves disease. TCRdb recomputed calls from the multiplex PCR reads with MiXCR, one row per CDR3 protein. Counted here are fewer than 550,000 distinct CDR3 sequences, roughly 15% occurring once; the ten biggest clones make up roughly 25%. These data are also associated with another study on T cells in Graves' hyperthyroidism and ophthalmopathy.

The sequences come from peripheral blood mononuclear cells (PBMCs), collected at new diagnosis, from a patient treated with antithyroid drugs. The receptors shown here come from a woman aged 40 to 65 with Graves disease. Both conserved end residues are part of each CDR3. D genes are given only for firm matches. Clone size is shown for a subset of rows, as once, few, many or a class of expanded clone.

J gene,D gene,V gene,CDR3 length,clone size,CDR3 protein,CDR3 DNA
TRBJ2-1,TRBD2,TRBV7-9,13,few,CASIPTSGNEQFF,TGTGCCAGCATCCCGACTAGCGGGAATGAGCAGTTCTTC
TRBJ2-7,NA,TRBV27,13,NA,CASKDTNSYEQYF,TGTGCCAGCAAGGACACCAACTCCTACGAGCAGTACTTC
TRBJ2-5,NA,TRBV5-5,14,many,CASSPDRDSETQYF,TGTGCCAGCAGCCCGGACCGAGACTCGGAGACCCAGTACTTC
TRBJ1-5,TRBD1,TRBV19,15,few,CASTTTGGSNQPQHF,TGTGCCAGTACCACGACAGGGGGTAGCAATCAGCCCCAGCATTTT
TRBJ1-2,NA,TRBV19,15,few,CASSRDPLGYYGYTF,TGTGCCAGTAGTAGGGACCCTTTGGGGTACTATGGCTACACCTTC
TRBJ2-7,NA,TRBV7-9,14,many,CASSLGDISYEQYF,TGTGCCAGCAGCTTAGGGGACATCTCCTACGAGCAGTACTTC
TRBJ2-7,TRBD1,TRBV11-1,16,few,CASSSNRDRYTYEQYF,TGTGCCAGCAGCTCGAACCGGGACAGGTACACCTACGAGCAGTACTTC
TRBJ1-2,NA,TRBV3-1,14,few,CASSNDSFPYADTF,TGTGCCAGCAGCAATGACAGCTTCCCCTATGCGGACACCTTC
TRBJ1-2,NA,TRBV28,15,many,CASSLWTTTNYGYTF,TGTGCCAGCAGCCTTTGGACAACAACTAACTATGGCTACACCTTC
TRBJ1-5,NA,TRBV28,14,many,CASSSPGFNQPQHF,TGTGCCAGCAGTTCACCGGGTTTCAATCAGCCCCAGCATTTT
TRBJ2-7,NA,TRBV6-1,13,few,CASSRDPSGEQYF,TGTGCCAGCAGCCGGGACCCCAGCGGCGAGCAGTACTTC
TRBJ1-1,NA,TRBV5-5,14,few,CASSLTAPNTEAFF,TGTGCCAGCAGCTTGACAGCCCCGAACACTGAAGCTTTCTTT
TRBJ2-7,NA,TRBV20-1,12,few,CSARGGGDEQYF,TGCAGTGCTAGGGGAGGGGGCGACGAGCAGTACTTC
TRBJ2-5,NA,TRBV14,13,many,CASSLQDQETQYF,TGTGCCAGCAGCCTACAGGACCAAGAGACCCAGTACTTC
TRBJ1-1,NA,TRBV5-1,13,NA,CASSKGMNTEAFF,TGCGCCAGCAGCAAGGGGATGAACACTGAAGCTTTCTTT
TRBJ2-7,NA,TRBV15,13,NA,CATSSGTGLEQYF,TGTGCCACCAGTTCCGGGACGGGTCTCGAGCAGTACTTC